This entry features one T cell receptor beta chain sequence. The data belong to a study of blood T cell repertoires in COVID-19. At the level of the study: Sources were T cells, B-cell-depleted T cells, or PBMCs; the material itself was cDNA or gDNA.

Germline CDR1 SGHTA, CDR2 FQGTGA. This CDR3 contains 13 residues. The junction had 4 bases not matched to a gene; V was cut back by 5 bases and J by 5 bases. Method: immunoSEQ multiplex PCR; TCRdb's copy keeps in-frame clones and lacks some. The profile covers around 300,000 clones, with roughly 89% appearing a single time and 2% to 2.5% taken by the ten largest. Sequencing input: peripheral blood. The chain links TRBV7-3 to TRBJ1-1, with 8 bases lining up with TRBD1. The TCR sequence derives from a man aged 50 to 60 with acute or convalescent COVID-19. CDR3 nucleotides: TGTGCCAGCAGCCTACAGGGGGAGACTGAAGCTTTCTTT. Translation: CASSLQGETEAFF.